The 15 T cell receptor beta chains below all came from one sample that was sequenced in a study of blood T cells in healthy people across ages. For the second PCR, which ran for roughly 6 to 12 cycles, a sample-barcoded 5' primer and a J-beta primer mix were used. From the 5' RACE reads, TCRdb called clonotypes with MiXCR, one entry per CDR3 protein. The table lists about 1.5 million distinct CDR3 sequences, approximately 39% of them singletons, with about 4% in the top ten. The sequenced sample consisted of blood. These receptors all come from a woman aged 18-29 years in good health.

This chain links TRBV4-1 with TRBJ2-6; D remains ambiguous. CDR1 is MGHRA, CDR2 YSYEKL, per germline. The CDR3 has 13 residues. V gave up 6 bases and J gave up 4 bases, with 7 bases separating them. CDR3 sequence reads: CASRYSGANVLTF. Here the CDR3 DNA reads TGCGCCAGCAGGTACTCGGGGGCCAACGTCCTGACTTTC.

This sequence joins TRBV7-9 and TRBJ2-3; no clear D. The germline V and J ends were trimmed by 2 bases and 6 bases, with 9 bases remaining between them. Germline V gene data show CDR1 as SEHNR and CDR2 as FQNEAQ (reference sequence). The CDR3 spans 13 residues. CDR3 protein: CASSLSFLDTQYF. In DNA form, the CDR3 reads TGTGCCAGCAGCTTATCTTTCCTTGATACGCAGTATTTT.

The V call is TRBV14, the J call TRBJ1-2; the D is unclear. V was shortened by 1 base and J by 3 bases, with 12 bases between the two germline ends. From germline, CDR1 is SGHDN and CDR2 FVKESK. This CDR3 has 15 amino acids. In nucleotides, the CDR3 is TGTGCCAGCAGCCAAGGGTTATTGACTTACTATGGCTACACCTTC. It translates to CASSQGLLTYYGYTF.

The CDR3 region is CSARDEWGSGNTIYF. CDR3 nucleotides: TGCAGTGCTAGAGATGAATGGGGGTCTGGAAACACCATATATTTT. The V call is TRBV20-1, the J call TRBJ1-3, with D possibly being TRBD1 (5 bases). CDR1 and CDR2 from the germline V gene are DFQATT and SNEGSKA (reference sequence). Between the trimmed V and J ends, which lost 0 bases and 1 base, there was a span of 10 bases. The CDR3 extends over 15 amino acids.

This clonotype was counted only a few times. Written as DNA, the CDR3 is TGTGCCAGCAGCTTAGTTGGGACTAGCGGGATCTACACCGGGGAGCTGTTTTTT. Amino acid sequence: CASSLVGTSGIYTGELFF. The J gene is TRBJ2-2, the V gene TRBV7-2; 13 bases map to TRBD2. Germline CDR1 and CDR2: SGHTA and FQGNSA. After removal of 1 base from V and 3 bases from J, the junction contained 5 bases not matched to a gene. This CDR3 is built from 18 residues.

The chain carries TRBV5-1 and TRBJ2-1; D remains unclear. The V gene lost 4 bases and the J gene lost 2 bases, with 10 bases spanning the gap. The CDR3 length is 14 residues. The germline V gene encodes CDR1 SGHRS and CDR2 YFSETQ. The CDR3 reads CASSPFRTYNEQFF. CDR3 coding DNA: TGCGCCAGCAGCCCTTTTCGAACCTACAATGAGCAGTTCTTC.

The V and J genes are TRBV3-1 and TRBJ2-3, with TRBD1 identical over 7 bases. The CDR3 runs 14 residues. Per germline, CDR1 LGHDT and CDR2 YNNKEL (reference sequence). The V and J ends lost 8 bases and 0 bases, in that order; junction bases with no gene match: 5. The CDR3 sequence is CASGRDSSTDTQYF. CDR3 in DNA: TGTGCCAGCGGCCGGGACAGCAGCACAGATACGCAGTATTTT.

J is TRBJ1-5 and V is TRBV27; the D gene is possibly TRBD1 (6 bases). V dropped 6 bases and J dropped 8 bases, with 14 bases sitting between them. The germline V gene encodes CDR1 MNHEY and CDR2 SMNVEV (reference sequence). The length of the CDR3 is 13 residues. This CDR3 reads CASRQGTGEPQHF. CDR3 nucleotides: TGTGCCAGCAGGCAGGGGACCGGGGAGCCCCAGCATTTT.

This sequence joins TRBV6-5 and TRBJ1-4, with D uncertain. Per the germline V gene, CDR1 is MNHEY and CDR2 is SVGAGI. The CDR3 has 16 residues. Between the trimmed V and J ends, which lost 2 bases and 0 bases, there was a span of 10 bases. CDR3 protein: CASSYSYLATNEKLFF. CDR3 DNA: TGTGCCAGCAGTTACAGTTATCTTGCAACTAATGAAAAACTGTTTTTT.

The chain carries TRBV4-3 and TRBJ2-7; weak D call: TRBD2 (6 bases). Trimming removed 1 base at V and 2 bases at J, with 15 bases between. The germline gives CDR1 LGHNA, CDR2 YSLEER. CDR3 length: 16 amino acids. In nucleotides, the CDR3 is TGCGCCAGCAGCCAAGGGACCCCTTTAGCGGCCTACGAGCAGTACTTC. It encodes CASSQGTPLAAYEQYF.

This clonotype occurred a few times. The CDR3: CAISTTGNYGYTF. As DNA, the CDR3 is TGTGCCATCAGTACGACAGGGAACTATGGCTACACCTTC. V usage is TRBV10-3 and J usage is TRBJ1-2; 7 bases are a match to TRBD1. The ends lost 5 bases at V and 2 bases at J; junction bases unmatched: 2. CDR1 ENHRY and CDR2 SYGVKD come from the germline V gene. This CDR3 region has 13 residues.

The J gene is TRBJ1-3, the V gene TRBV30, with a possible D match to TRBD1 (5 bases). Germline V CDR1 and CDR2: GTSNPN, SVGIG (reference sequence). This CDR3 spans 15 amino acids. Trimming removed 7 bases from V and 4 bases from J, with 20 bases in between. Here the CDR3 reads CALSPGNGHGNTIYF. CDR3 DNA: TGTGCCTTAAGCCCAGGAAACGGACACGGAAACACCATATATTTT.

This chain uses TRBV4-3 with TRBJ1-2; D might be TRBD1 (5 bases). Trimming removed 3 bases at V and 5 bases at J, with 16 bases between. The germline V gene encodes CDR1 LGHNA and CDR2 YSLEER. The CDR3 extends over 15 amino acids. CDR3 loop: CASSHKPGPLYGYTF. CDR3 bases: TGCGCCAGCAGCCACAAACCGGGACCTCTTTATGGCTACACCTTC.

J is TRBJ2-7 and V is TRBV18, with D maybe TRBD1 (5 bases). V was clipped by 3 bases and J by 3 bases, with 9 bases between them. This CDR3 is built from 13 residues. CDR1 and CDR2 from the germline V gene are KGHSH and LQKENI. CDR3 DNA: TGTGCCAGCTCACCGCCACAGGTCTACGAGCAGTACTTC. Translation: CASSPPQVYEQYF.

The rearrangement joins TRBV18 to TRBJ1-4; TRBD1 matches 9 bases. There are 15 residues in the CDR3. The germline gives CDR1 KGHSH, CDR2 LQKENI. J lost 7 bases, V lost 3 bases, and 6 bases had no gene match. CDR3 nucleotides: TGTGCCAGCTCACCGGGACAGGGATCTATTGAAAAACTGTTTTTT. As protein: CASSPGQGSIEKLFF.